These T cell receptor beta chains were read from a single sample in a study of shared clonotypes between healthy human individuals. Clones were sequenced by immunoSEQ multiplex PCR, and TCRdb holds only the in-frame ones, with some missing. Of 950,000 to 1,200,000 clones detected, 60% to 85% appear once; the ten largest clones hold over 0.8%. The sequenced sample was memory CD4+ T cells from PBMCs. The receptor set was obtained from a young man in good health. Some clones in this sample may be carry-over from other donors' samples. Each CDR3 is given with its conserved first and last residue. D genes are given only for firm matches. Clone sizes are given selectively: once, few, many, or a class where the clone is expanded.

v_call	clone_size	j_call	d_call	cdr3_nt	cdr3_aa
TRBV5-1	few	TRBJ1-1	-	TGCGCCAGCAGCTTGGCCGGGCCGGGGGACACTGAAGCTTTCTTT	CASSLAGPGDTEAFF
TRBV6-5	-	TRBJ2-2	-	TGTGCCAGCAAACTCGGTAGCACCGGGGAGCTGTTTTTT	CASKLGSTGELFF
TRBV10-3	-	TRBJ2-2	TRBD2	TGTGCCATCAGTGCCGTCGCTGCGGGAGGGGGAGTCGCCGGGGAGCTGTTTTTT	CAISAVAAGGGVAGELFF
TRBV5-1	-	TRBJ2-7	-	TGCGCCAGCAGCTTGCAGGATTTCCGATCCTACGAGCAGTACTTC	CASSLQDFRSYEQYF
TRBV2	-	TRBJ2-1	-	TGTGCCAGCACGGGCCCGCCGGGACTCCAGTTCTTC	CASTGPPGLQFF
TRBV28	-	TRBJ2-2	-	TGTGCCAGCAGTCCCCGACTAGTTCTGACCGGGGAGCTGTTTTTT	CASSPRLVLTGELFF
TRBV10-3	-	TRBJ1-2	TRBD1	TGTGCCATCAGCCCCGACAGGGGATATGGCTACACCTTC	CAISPDRGYGYTF
TRBV7-9	-	TRBJ2-1	TRBD1	TGTGCCAGCAGCTTATCGACAGGGACCTCCTACAATGAGCAGTTCTTC	CASSLSTGTSYNEQFF
TRBV5-1	-	TRBJ1-4	-	TGCGCCAGCAGCTTCGGGACATCCGATGAAAAACTGTTTTTT	CASSFGTSDEKLFF
TRBV4-1	-	TRBJ2-1	-	TGCGCCAGCAGGGAGGTCAGGGGGGGAAATTTGAATGAGCAGTTCTTC	CASREVRGGNLNEQFF
TRBV29-1	-	TRBJ2-7	-	TGCAGCGTTGTAGGCTACTCCTACGAGCAGTACTTC	CSVVGYSYEQYF
TRBV7-9	-	TRBJ2-7	TRBD2	TGTGCCAGCAGCTCCTTTGGGGACTATAAGGACTACGAGCAGTACTTC	CASSSFGDYKDYEQYF
TRBV11-2	few	TRBJ2-5	-	TGTGCCAGCAGCTTAGTAGGGGGTGTCCAAGAGACCCAGTACTTC	CASSLVGGVQETQYF
TRBV6-4	-	TRBJ2-3	-	TGTGCCAGCAGTGGCCAGGGGAGGCCCACAGATACGCAGTATTTT	CASSGQGRPTDTQYF
TRBV2	few	TRBJ1-1	-	TGTGCCAGCAGTGGGCAAGTGAACACTGAAGCTTTCTTT	CASSGQVNTEAFF
TRBV7-3	-	TRBJ2-1	TRBD1	TGTGCCAGCAGCTTAACGACAGGGTGGGGTTTCGATGAGCAGTTCTTC	CASSLTTGWGFDEQFF
TRBV29-1	-	TRBJ1-2	-	TGCAGCGTCCTTCCCGATGCTGGAAGCTATGGCTACACCTTC	CSVLPDAGSYGYTF
TRBV30	-	TRBJ2-6	-	TGTGCCTGGGAACGCTCTGGGGCCAACGTCCTGACTTTC	CAWERSGANVLTF
TRBV14	-	TRBJ2-2	TRBD1	TGTGCCAGCAGCCGAGACATCGGGACAGGGAGGACCGGGGAGCTGTTTTTT	CASSRDIGTGRTGELFF
TRBV7-9	once	TRBJ2-5	TRBD2	TGTGCCAGCAGCTCAGGGGCTAGCGGGAGTCCGTTTGAGACCCAGTACTTC	CASSSGASGSPFETQYF
TRBV6-5	-	TRBJ2-7	-	TGTGCCAGCAGGACCAAAAGGGACGCCTACGAGCAGTACTTC	CASRTKRDAYEQYF
TRBV18	-	TRBJ2-5	TRBD2	TGTGCCAGCTCACCCTGGACTAGCGCAACACAAGAGACCCAGTACTTC	CASSPWTSATQETQYF
TRBV5-8	-	TRBJ1-5	TRBD1	TGTGCCAGCAGCTTGGCGGGACAGGGGTTTCAGCCCCAGCATTTT	CASSLAGQGFQPQHF
TRBV7-2	-	TRBJ2-3	-	TGTGCCAGCAGCTTAATTGCTAGCGTCGTCACAGATACGCAGTATTTT	CASSLIASVVTDTQYF
TRBV11-2	-	TRBJ2-2	-	TGTGCCAGCAGCTTAGAAGGGGAGCTGTTTTTT	CASSLEGELFF
TRBV28	-	TRBJ1-2	TRBD1	TGTGCCAGCACCGCCCCGGGACAGGGAAGTTTTGGCTACACCTTC	CASTAPGQGSFGYTF
TRBV27	-	TRBJ1-1	-	TGTGCCAGCAGTTTATCGCAAGGACTTGAAGCTTTCTTT	CASSLSQGLEAFF